This entry lists 26 T cell receptor beta chains sequenced from one sample in a study of OX40 agonist ivuxolimab in advanced cancers. Clones were read by immunoSEQ multiplex PCR, and TCRdb kept only the in-frame ones, dropping some. The sample shows about 83,000 clones, roughly 80% of them seen only once. The sample here was CD4+ or CD8+ T cells sorted from blood, taken in a trial of the OX40 agonist ivuxolimab. The origin of the receptors is an adult with an advanced solid tumor such as melanoma, head and neck, liver or kidney cancer.

In its sample, this clone was seen once. The chain combines TRBV7-3 with TRBJ2-1, with 7 bases aligning to TRBD2. CDR1 SGHTA and CDR2 FQGTGA come from the germline V gene. V lost 5 bases to trimming and J lost 0 bases; unmatched junction nucleotides: 4. The CDR3 runs to 15 residues. CDR3 residues: CASSRAGSSYNEQFF. CDR3 nucleotides: TGTGCCAGCAGCCGAGCGGGGAGCTCCTACAATGAGCAGTTCTTC.

The rearrangement links TRBV9 to TRBJ1-4; 10 nucleotides match TRBD1. The germline V gene has CDR1 SGDLS and CDR2 YYNGEE. This CDR3 is built from 14 residues. V was clipped by 5 bases and J by 6 bases; unmatched bases: 4. The chain's CDR3 is CASSTGQGYEKLFF. CDR3 sequence (DNA): TGTGCCAGCAGTACGGGACAGGGGTATGAAAAACTGTTTTTT.

In this sample, this clone turned up a few times. The chain couples TRBV30 to TRBJ1-1; D remains unclear. Per germline, CDR1 GTSNPN and CDR2 SVGIG (reference sequence). Trimming pared 4 bases from V and 1 base from J, leaving 4 bases between. This CDR3 has 11 residues. CDR3 sequence reads: CAWMRNTEAFF. The CDR3 DNA follows: TGTGCCTGGATGCGGAACACTGAAGCTTTCTTT.

V and J are TRBV14 and TRBJ2-1, with 9 bases lining up with TRBD2. The CDR3 has 15 residues. The V gene end was trimmed by 4 bases and the J gene end by 5 bases; junction bases not matched to a gene: 6. The germline V gene encodes CDR1 SGHDN and CDR2 FVKESK. This CDR3 is CASSLRLAANNEQFF. Here the CDR3 DNA reads TGTGCCAGCAGCCTTCGACTAGCGGCAAACAATGAGCAGTTCTTC.

This chain links TRBV7-9 with TRBJ1-6; D unresolved. Deletions cut 1 base from V and 3 bases from J, with 10 bases between. The CDR3 extends over 16 amino acids. The germline V gene has CDR1 SEHNR and CDR2 FQNEAQ (reference sequence). CDR3 protein: CASSLDDGYYNSPLHF. CDR3 in DNA: TGTGCCAGCAGCTTAGACGATGGGTACTATAATTCACCCCTCCACTTT.

The J gene is TRBJ2-7, the V gene TRBV19; 9 bases are shared with TRBD2. The V gene end was trimmed by 10 bases and the J gene end by 7 bases; junction bases not matched to a gene: 14. The CDR3 spans 14 residues. Germline V gives CDR1 LNHDA, CDR2 SQIVND (reference sequence). The CDR3, as DNA: TGTGCCACCAACCCCGGGACTAGCCTTTCGGAGCAGTACTTC. It yields the protein CATNPGTSLSEQYF.

This clone appeared a single time. The CDR3 nucleotides read TGTGCCAGCAGCCTTCCTAAAAAGCGGGGGGGGACTAGCACAGATACGCAGTATTTT. Translation gives CASSLPKKRGGTSTDTQYF. This chain connects TRBV5-4 to TRBJ2-3; 10 nucleotides line up with TRBD2. This CDR3 is built from 19 residues. Germline CDR1 SGHNT, CDR2 YYREEE (reference sequence). Trimming took 4 bases from V and 0 from J; bases not matched to a gene: 14.

V usage is TRBV7-9 and J usage is TRBJ1-1, with 7 bases that match TRBD1. Germline loops: CDR1 SEHNR, CDR2 FQNEAQ (reference sequence). The junction had 6 bases not matched to a gene; V was cut back by 3 bases and J by 8 bases. The CDR3 is 13 amino acids. CDR3 nucleotides: TGTGCCAGCAGCTTTAGACAGGGACGAGAAGCTTTCTTT. The encoded protein is CASSFRQGREAFF.

The V and J genes are TRBV5-6 and TRBJ1-2, with D hard to call. CDR3 size: 15 residues. CDR1 is SGHDT and CDR2 is YYEEEE in the germline V gene. Trimming pared 5 bases from V and 3 bases from J, leaving 17 bases between. CDR3 nucleotides: TGTGCCAGCAGGCTTGCGGGGAAGAAGGACTATGGCTACACCTTC. This sequence encodes CASRLAGKKDYGYTF. Using reference TRBV5-6 and TRBJ1-2 for the parts outside the CDR3, the full variable domain is DAGVTQSPTHLIKTRGQQVTLRCSPKSGHDTVSWYQQALGQGPQFIFQYYEEEERQRGNFPDRFSGHQFPNYSSELNVNALLLGDSALYLCASRLAGKKDYGYTFGSGTRLTVV.

Turning to this clone: Since a much larger clone is just one base distant, this may be a read error. The chain employs TRBV6-5 and TRBJ2-7; no reliable D call. The CDR3 runs 11 residues. V lost 5 bases to trimming and J lost 3 bases, with 5 bases between them. CDR1 and CDR2 (germline): MNHEY, SVGAGI. The CDR3 loop is CASSDHYEQYF. The CDR3 DNA reads TGTGCCAGCAGTGACCACTACGAGCAGTACTTC.

The V and J genes are TRBV5-6 and TRBJ2-5; tentative D call: TRBD2 (5 bases). Germline V gene sequence: CDR1 SGHDT, CDR2 YYEEEE. V was trimmed by 3 bases and J by 1 base, leaving 13 bases between them. There are 15 residues in the CDR3. The CDR3 protein is CASSSEREFQETQYF. CDR3 coding DNA: TGTGCCAGCAGCTCCGAAAGGGAGTTCCAAGAGACCCAGTACTTC.

This chain uses TRBV6-5 with TRBJ2-1, with unresolved D. V dropped 2 bases and J dropped 4 bases, with 6 bases sitting between them. Germline lookup yields CDR1 MNHEY and CDR2 SVGAGI. The CDR3 has 13 amino acids. CDR3 DNA: TGTGCCAGCAGTTACGGCCCATACAATGAGCAGTTCTTC. It encodes CASSYGPYNEQFF.

This sequence joins TRBV11-2 and TRBJ1-2, with D uncertain. The CDR3 loop spans 15 amino acids. V was trimmed by 0 bases and J by 6 bases, leaving 14 bases between them. CDR1 SGHAT and CDR2 FQNNGV come from the germline V gene. The chain's CDR3 is CASSLDSLSGNGYTF. CDR3 coding DNA: TGTGCCAGCAGCTTAGATTCTTTGTCAGGAAATGGCTACACCTTC.

The rearrangement joins TRBV5-1 to TRBJ2-1; D is ambiguous. CDR3 length: 11 residues. Trimming left V 4 bases short and J 10 bases short, with 9 bases between. Germline V gives CDR1 SGHRS, CDR2 YFSETQ. The CDR3 nucleotides are TGCGCCAGCAGCCCCGAGATAGAGCAGTTCTTC. Encoded protein: CASSPEIEQFF.

This clone was detected once. The genes are TRBV10-3 and TRBJ1-4; 7 nucleotides match TRBD1. The CDR3 sequence is 14 residues long. CDR1 is ENHRY and CDR2 is SYGVKD in the germline V gene. The ends lost 6 bases at V and 7 bases at J; junction bases unmatched: 8. The chain's CDR3 is CAIRSAQGGEKLFF. Written as DNA, the CDR3 is TGTGCCATCAGATCAGCGCAGGGGGGTGAAAAACTGTTTTTT.

The rearrangement joins TRBV19 to TRBJ2-5, with D unclear. CDR1 LNHDA and CDR2 SQIVND come from the germline V gene (reference sequence). The CDR3 spans 11 residues. V lost 3 bases and J 2 bases, leaving 1 base between the germline ends. The CDR3 here is CASSIQETQYF. The CDR3 nucleotides are TGTGCCAGTAGTATTCAAGAGACCCAGTACTTC.

V usage is TRBV29-1 and J usage is TRBJ2-3; D perhaps matches TRBD2 (7 bases). The CDR3 contains 13 residues. The germline gives CDR1 SQVTM, CDR2 ANQGSEA. Between the trimmed V and J ends, which lost 5 bases and 3 bases, there was a span of 12 bases. The CDR3 DNA sequence: TGCAGCGTTTTAGGGGGAGGGACAGATACGCAGTATTTT. Translated: CSVLGGGTDTQYF.

This chain connects TRBV18 to TRBJ2-7; D remains unclear. Per germline, CDR1 KGHSH and CDR2 LQKENI. This CDR3 has 14 residues. V lost 3 bases, J lost 4 bases, and 13 bases lay in between. CDR3 coding DNA: TGTGCCAGCTCACCCCAGGAACAGCCATACGAGCAGTACTTC. It is translated as CASSPQEQPYEQYF.

This chain joins TRBV7-9 and TRBJ2-1, with TRBD2 identical over 9 bases. Germline CDR1 SEHNR, CDR2 FQNEAQ (reference sequence). J lost 7 bases, V lost 0 bases, and 16 bases had no gene match. The CDR3 is 19 amino acids. The CDR3 DNA follows: TGTGCCAGCAGCTTAGCAGGGAGAGGAATAGCGGGAGTAAGAAATGAGCAGTTCTTC. Translated: CASSLAGRGIAGVRNEQFF.

CDR3 coding DNA: TGTGCCAGCAGCGCTAGCAACACAGATACGCAGTATTTT. Translation gives CASSASNTDTQYF. The chain joins TRBV7-3 to TRBJ2-3; tentative D call: TRBD2 (5 bases). V lost 5 bases, J lost 2 bases, and 8 bases lay in between. The V gene's germline CDR1 is SGHTA and CDR2 FQGTGA. The CDR3 length is 13 residues.

The gene calls are TRBV30 and TRBJ2-1; 11 bases line up with TRBD2. V dropped 1 base and J dropped 14; count of bases not matched to a gene: 7. CDR1 and CDR2 from the germline V gene are GTSNPN and SVGIG (reference sequence). This CDR3 region has 13 residues. In DNA, the CDR3 is TGTGCCTGGAGTGGGGCTAGCGGGGGGCCGAAGTTCTTC. Translation: CAWSGASGGPKFF.

This sequence joins TRBV9 and TRBJ1-1; 7 bases match TRBD1. The CDR3 has 15 residues. Per the germline V gene, CDR1 is SGDLS and CDR2 is YYNGEE. J was trimmed by 1 base and V by 3 bases; bases with no gene match: 6. DNA of the CDR3: TGTGCCAGCAGCGAGACAGGGAATGCGAACACTGAAGCTTTCTTT. Amino acid sequence: CASSETGNANTEAFF.

There are a few counts of this clone. The V and J genes are TRBV5-1 and TRBJ2-3; 9 bases match TRBD2. Per germline, CDR1 SGHRS and CDR2 YFSETQ. Trimming removed 2 bases from V and 5 bases from J; junction bases left unmatched: 6. The CDR3 consists of 15 residues. The CDR3 DNA follows: TGCGCCAGCAGCTTCCGCGGGGGGGCCTTAGATACGCAGTATTTT. It specifies CASSFRGGALDTQYF.

With regard to this clone: Relative to the germline gene, one junction end is altered; a read error may explain this. The V gene is TRBV27, the J gene TRBJ1-1; possible D gene TRBD1, 5 bases. This CDR3 comprises 17 residues. CDR1 MNHEY and CDR2 SMNVEV come from the germline V gene (reference sequence). The CDR3 sequence is CASSLSFRALMNIEAFF. The CDR3 coding sequence is TGTGCCAGCAGTTTATCGTTCAGGGCTCTCATGAACATTGAAGCTTTCTTT.

This clone showed up just once. The CDR3: CASSPGRSNTEAFF. CDR3 DNA sequence: TGCGCCAGCAGCCCGGGACGTTCCAACACTGAAGCTTTCTTT. The chain has TRBV5-1 and TRBJ1-1, with D maybe TRBD1 (5 bases). Trimming took 4 bases from V and 2 from J, leaving 12 bases between them. The germline gives CDR1 SGHRS, CDR2 YFSETQ. The CDR3 contains 14 residues.

The V call is TRBV21-1, the J call TRBJ2-3; TRBD2, the table's D call, was not compared with the DNA. TRBV21-1 is described as a pseudogene. This CDR3 has 18 residues. CDR3 sequence: CASSKEAPGDSSTDTQYF. CDR3 DNA sequence: TGTGCCAGCAGCAAAGAGGCCCCCGGAGACTCTAGCACAGATACGCAGTATTTT.